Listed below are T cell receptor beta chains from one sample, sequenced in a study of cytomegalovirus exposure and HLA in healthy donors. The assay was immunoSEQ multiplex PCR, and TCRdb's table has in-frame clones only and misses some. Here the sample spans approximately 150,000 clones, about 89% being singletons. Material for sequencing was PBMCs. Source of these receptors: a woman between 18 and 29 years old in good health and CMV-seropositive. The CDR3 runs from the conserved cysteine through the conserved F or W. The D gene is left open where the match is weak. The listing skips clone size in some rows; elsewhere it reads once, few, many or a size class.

TGTGCCAGCTCTCTGAGCTCTGGAAACACCATATATTTT CASSLSSGNTIYF - TRBJ1-3 TRBV5-6 -
TGCGCCAGCAGCCAAGATACAGGGGTGTACGAGCAGTACTTC CASSQDTGVYEQYF TRBD1 TRBJ2-7 TRBV4-3 -
TGTGCCTGGAGTATCAGGGGCAATCAGCCCCAGCATTTT CAWSIRGNQPQHF - TRBJ1-5 TRBV30 few
TGTGCCAGCAGCGTAGTTCCAGAAACAGGGGAGCTGTTTTTT CASSVVPETGELFF - TRBJ2-2 TRBV9 -
TGTGCCAGCAGCGTAGGGGCTAGCGCCTACGAGCAGTACTTC CASSVGASAYEQYF - TRBJ2-7 TRBV9 -
TGTGCCAGCAGCGTAGCGGGAGATAGAGCAGATACGCAGTATTTT CASSVAGDRADTQYF - TRBJ2-3 TRBV9 -
TGTGCCAGCAGCTTATATGGGACTAGTTTGTTTAATGAGCAGTTCTTC CASSLYGTSLFNEQFF TRBD2 TRBJ2-1 TRBV7-3 once
TGTGCCAGCAGTGTGAACAGGGGTGGCTACACCTTC CASSVNRGGYTF TRBD1 TRBJ1-2 TRBV2 -
TGTGCCAGCAGTTCGTATTTGACACCGGGACTAGCGCCGGGCGGGGAGCTGTTTTTT CASSSYLTPGLAPGGELFF TRBD2 TRBJ2-2 TRBV28 -
TGTGCCAGCTCCCTCATCGGGGGAGGGCAAGAGCAGTACTTC CASSLIGGGQEQYF TRBD2 TRBJ2-7 TRBV18 -
TGTGCCAGCAGAGGGGGGGGTAGCGGTTCTGAGGAGTTTTTT CASRGGGSGSEEFF - TRBJ2-2 TRBV28 -
TGTGCCAGCAGCCAGGGACTAGCGGGGACCTCGGGAGAGACCCAGTACTTC CASSQGLAGTSGETQYF TRBD2 TRBJ2-5 TRBV7-9 -
TGTGCCAGCAGCTTAGTGGGTAGGACTTCGACCTACGAGCAGTACTTC CASSLVGRTSTYEQYF - TRBJ2-7 TRBV11-2 -
TGCAGCGTTGACAGGGGGGATACGCAGTATTTT CSVDRGDTQYF TRBD1 TRBJ2-3 TRBV29-1 -
TGTGCCAGCAGCTTACTAGCTGACGAGCAGTACTTC CASSLLADEQYF - TRBJ2-7 TRBV11-2 few
TGTGCCAGCAGCTTAGCGCTGGGACTCCACTCCTACGAGCAGTACTTC CASSLALGLHSYEQYF - TRBJ2-7 TRBV7-9 -
TGTGCCAGCAGTGAATGGTGGCGGACACCCATCTACGAGCAGTACTTC CASSEWWRTPIYEQYF - TRBJ2-7 TRBV25-1 few
TGTGCCAGCAGCCAAGACGGCGGGGGCTCCTACGAGCAGTACTTC CASSQDGGGSYEQYF TRBD2 TRBJ2-7 TRBV4-2 -
TGTGCCAGCAGCTTCGGGCCCAAGGGACAGTCATACGAGCAGTACTTC CASSFGPKGQSYEQYF TRBD1 TRBJ2-7 TRBV11-2 -
TGTGCCAGCAGTGACCGGTTGTCTGGGGCCAACGTCCTGACTTTC CASSDRLSGANVLTF - TRBJ2-6 TRBV6-1 -
TGTGCCAGCAGCTTATCGGGGGGCGCGGACGAGCAGTACTTC CASSLSGGADEQYF - TRBJ2-7 TRBV11-3 once
TGTGCCAGCAGCTTAGAGGTACGAGGGACAGATAGCTACGAGCAGTACTTC CASSLEVRGTDSYEQYF TRBD1 TRBJ2-7 TRBV7-6 once
TGTGCCAGCAGTGCAAGCGGGAGTTACGAGCAGTACTTC CASSASGSYEQYF TRBD2 TRBJ2-7 TRBV6-1 once
TGTGCCAGCAGTGAACCGGGATACGATCAGCCCCAGCATTTT CASSEPGYDQPQHF - TRBJ1-5 TRBV25-1 -
TGCGCCAGCAGCTTGGGGACAGGACCACAAGAGACCCAGTACTTC CASSLGTGPQETQYF TRBD1 TRBJ2-5 TRBV5-1 few
TGCGCCAGCAAATTGCCCCCTCGCGACGAGCAGTACTTC CASKLPPRDEQYF - TRBJ2-7 TRBV10-2 -
TGTGCCAGCAGCGTAGCCGCAGGATCTGGCTACACCTTC CASSVAAGSGYTF - TRBJ1-2 TRBV9 -
TGTGCCAGCAGTCGACAAGGCAGGGGGCGCGTAGGCTACACCTTC CASSRQGRGRVGYTF TRBD1 TRBJ1-2 TRBV6-5 -
TGTGCCAGCAGCGGGACAGGGGCGAACACCGGGGAGCTGTTTTTT CASSGTGANTGELFF TRBD1 TRBJ2-2 TRBV25-1 -
TGTGCCAGCAGCCCCAGTGAGGTTAGCGGAGCCGCCTACGAGCAGTACTTC CASSPSEVSGAAYEQYF - TRBJ2-7 TRBV7-2 -
TGTGCCTGGAGTGGGACAGGGGGCAGTTCTGGGGCCAACGTCCTGACTTTC CAWSGTGGSSGANVLTF TRBD1 TRBJ2-6 TRBV30 -
TGTGCCAGCTCACCACCTACGTTGCGGGAGGGCCGTTACGAGCAGTACTTC CASSPPTLREGRYEQYF TRBD2 TRBJ2-7 TRBV18 -
TGTGCCAGCAGCTTGGGATTTAGCCGGGGGATTGAAAAACTGTTTTTT CASSLGFSRGIEKLFF - TRBJ1-4 TRBV5-8 -
TGTGCCAGCAGTGAGCCAGGGCTCTCCGGCTTCCGTTACGAGCAGTACTTC CASSEPGLSGFRYEQYF - TRBJ2-7 TRBV25-1 -
TGTGCCAGCAGCCCCGGGACAGGTGCCTACGAGCAGTACTTC CASSPGTGAYEQYF TRBD1 TRBJ2-7 TRBV9 -
TGTGCCAGTAGTATCCAAACACAGGGGGCCTACGAGCAGTACTTC CASSIQTQGAYEQYF TRBD1 TRBJ2-7 TRBV19 -
TGCGCCAGCAGTGAGGGCCCTGAAGCTTTCTTT CASSEGPEAFF - TRBJ1-1 TRBV10-2 once
TGTGCCAGCAGCCACCTAGCGGGAAAGGTCTACAATGAGCAGTTCTTC CASSHLAGKVYNEQFF TRBD2 TRBJ2-1 TRBV28 -
TGTGCCAGCAGCCCACAAGGGGCAACAGATACGCAGTATTTT CASSPQGATDTQYF - TRBJ2-3 TRBV7-9 -
TGTGCCAGCAGCAAACAGGGGAGCAATCAGCCCCAGCATTTT CASSKQGSNQPQHF TRBD1 TRBJ1-5 TRBV7-8 few
TGTGCCAGTAGGCGCAGACTAGCGGATTCCTACGAGCAGTACTTC CASRRRLADSYEQYF TRBD2 TRBJ2-7 TRBV2 -
TGCGCCAGCAGCGGTGGGTCCGGGGTTCCCCACGAGCAGTACTTC CASSGGSGVPHEQYF - TRBJ2-7 TRBV5-1 -
TGCGCCAGCAGCCGGGTCCTAGCGGGAGAGGATGAGCAGTTCTTC CASSRVLAGEDEQFF TRBD2 TRBJ2-1 TRBV5-1 -
TGTGCCACCAGCAGAGAGGGACAGGCCCAAGAGACCCAGTACTTC CATSREGQAQETQYF TRBD1 TRBJ2-5 TRBV15 -
TGTGCCAGCAGCCCCGACGGGATGGGAGATACGCAGTATTTT CASSPDGMGDTQYF - TRBJ2-3 TRBV7-3 -
TGTGCCAGCAGCTTAGGACTAGCGGGAGTCCAGGAGCAGTACTTC CASSLGLAGVQEQYF TRBD2 TRBJ2-7 TRBV9 -
TGTGCCAGCAGTTTACTAGGGGCGGGACAGCCCCAGCATTTT CASSLLGAGQPQHF - TRBJ1-5 TRBV27 -
TGTGCCAGCAGGGATAGCGGGAGAGTTGCCGGGGAGCTGTTTTTT CASRDSGRVAGELFF TRBD2 TRBJ2-2 TRBV2 few
TGTGCCAGTAGTCAGAATCAGCCCCAGCATTTT CASSQNQPQHF - TRBJ1-5 TRBV19 -
TGTGCCAGCAGCACGACAGTGTATAGCAATCAGCCCCAGCATTTT CASSTTVYSNQPQHF - TRBJ1-5 TRBV28 -
TGTGCCAGCAGCTCCCGCCGGGGAGACTCTGGAAACACCATATATTTT CASSSRRGDSGNTIYF - TRBJ1-3 TRBV4-2 -
TGTGCCTGGGGACAGGGGGCGGGCGAGCAGTACTTC CAWGQGAGEQYF TRBD1 TRBJ2-7 TRBV30 -
TGTGCCAGCAGCCCAAGACAGGGGTACTACAATGAGCAGTTCTTC CASSPRQGYYNEQFF TRBD1 TRBJ2-1 TRBV11-1 once
TGTGCCTGGAGAGGGGAATACAATGAAAAACTGTTTTTT CAWRGEYNEKLFF - TRBJ1-4 TRBV30 once
TGTGCCAGCAGTGACGACAGGTTAATCTTC CASSDDRLIF - TRBJ2-7 TRBV6-1 -
TGTGCCAGCAGCGCCCTAGTCATCGGGGCCAACGTCCTGACTTTC CASSALVIGANVLTF - TRBJ2-6 TRBV9 -